Shown below are 26 T cell receptor beta chains from a single sample sequenced in a study of blood T cell repertoires in COVID-19. The table came from immunoSEQ multiplex PCR; TCRdb's copy has only in-frame clones and leaves some out. The sample includes 200,000 to 250,000 clones, about 86% seen only once; the top ten take about 9.4%. Material for sequencing was peripheral blood. The receptors here all came from a woman aged 45-65 years with COVID-19, enrolled during active disease.

The V gene is TRBV19, the J gene TRBJ1-4; D call uncertain. V lost 6 bases to trimming and J lost 0 bases, with 17 bases between them. CDR1 LNHDA and CDR2 SQIVND come from the germline V gene (reference sequence). The CDR3 is 17 amino acids. The CDR3 coding sequence is TGTGCCAGTAGCGAGGAGGGCAGGTTTGCAACTAATGAAAAACTGTTTTTT. Its protein product is CASSEEGRFATNEKLFF.

The V and J genes are TRBV19 and TRBJ2-7, with 7 bases aligning to TRBD1. The germline V gene encodes CDR1 LNHDA and CDR2 SQIVND (reference sequence). The CDR3 is made up of 11 amino acids. V shed 8 bases and J 5 bases; nucleotides not matched to a gene: 3. CDR3 bases: TGTGCCAGTTCCGACAGGGACGAGCAGTACTTC. As protein: CASSDRDEQYF.

The chain links TRBV30 to TRBJ1-2; D perhaps matches TRBD1 (5 bases). The CDR3 runs 13 residues. V was trimmed by 3 bases and J by 5 bases, leaving 13 bases between them. Germline lookup yields CDR1 GTSNPN and CDR2 SVGIG (reference sequence). DNA for the CDR3: TGTGCCTGGAGACCTCAGGGTCGGTATGGCTACACCTTC. Its translation: CAWRPQGRYGYTF.

The V gene is TRBV5-1, the J gene TRBJ1-3; maybe TRBD1 (6 bases). This CDR3 is built from 16 residues. Trimming left V 4 bases short and J 0 bases short, with 14 bases between. Per the germline V gene, CDR1 is SGHRS and CDR2 is YFSETQ. The CDR3 here is CASSPGQLDSGNTIYF. The CDR3 DNA is TGCGCCAGCAGCCCGGGACAACTCGACTCTGGAAACACCATATATTTT.

This rearrangement joins TRBV27 to TRBJ2-3; 7 nucleotides line up with TRBD2. Germline CDR1 is MNHEY and CDR2 is SMNVEV (reference sequence). The CDR3 has 14 amino acids. V was clipped by 5 bases and J by 4 bases; unmatched bases: 6. The CDR3 DNA follows: TGTGCCAGCAGTGACATACTAGCGCCAGATACGCAGTATTTT. It encodes CASSDILAPDTQYF.

The genes are TRBV12-3 or TRBV12-4 and TRBJ1-2; D gene unclear. The CDR3 is 12 residues long. V was pared by 6 bases and J by 5 bases, with 10 bases between. For the CDR3, the DNA is TGTGCCAGCAGAGCCACAGAGTATGGCTACACCTTC. Translating gives CASRATEYGYTF.

The chain recombines TRBV28 with TRBJ1-2, with TRBD1 identical over 8 bases. V was clipped by 5 bases and J by 2 bases; unmatched bases: 7. The germline gives CDR1 MDHEN, CDR2 SYDVKM. The CDR3 consists of 15 residues. This CDR3 reads CASSETGGGNYGYTF. DNA of the CDR3: TGTGCCAGCAGTGAAACAGGGGGTGGAAACTATGGCTACACCTTC.

The rearrangement links TRBV11-2 to TRBJ2-5; 8 nucleotides line up with TRBD1. The germline gives CDR1 SGHAT, CDR2 FQNNGV. Trimming at V came to 5 bases and at J to 2 bases, leaving 7 bases not matched to a gene. The CDR3 sequence is 15 residues long. DNA for the CDR3: TGTGCCAGCAGCCAACGGGACAGGAGTCAAGAGACCCAGTACTTC. Translated: CASSQRDRSQETQYF.

The V call is TRBV28, the J call TRBJ2-2, with TRBD1 identical over 7 bases. The CDR3 runs 15 residues. Trimming removed 5 bases from V and 0 bases from J; junction bases left unmatched: 3. Per the germline V gene, CDR1 is MDHEN and CDR2 is SYDVKM. The CDR3: CASSPGTANTGELFF. As DNA, the CDR3 is TGTGCCAGCAGTCCGGGGACAGCGAACACCGGGGAGCTGTTTTTT.

This chain uses TRBV5-4 with TRBJ1-3, with TRBD1 identical over 11 bases. CDR1 and CDR2 from the germline V gene are SGHNT and YYREEE (reference sequence). Losses at the gene ends were 0 bases for V and 0 bases for J; bases not matched to a gene: 5. CDR3 length: 18 residues. CDR3 nucleotide sequence: TGTGCCAGCAGCTTGGCAGGACAGGGGGCTCACTCTGGAAACACCATATATTTT. It encodes CASSLAGQGAHSGNTIYF.

This chain uses TRBV2 with TRBJ2-5, with 7 bases aligning to TRBD1. Per germline, CDR1 SNHLY and CDR2 FYNNEI. The J segment lost 3 bases and the V segment lost 8 bases, leaving 9 bases of the junction unmatched. The CDR3 totals 14 residues. The CDR3 spells CASPIGQDEETQYF. The CDR3 region has the DNA TGTGCCAGCCCTATCGGACAGGACGAAGAGACCCAGTACTTC.

A few counts support this clone. V is TRBV28 and J is TRBJ1-6, with D possibly being TRBD1 (5 bases). V dropped 3 bases and J dropped 10 bases, with 13 bases sitting between them. This CDR3 has 14 amino acids. In germline, CDR1 is MDHEN, CDR2 SYDVKM. This chain's CDR3 is CASSFVQGSSPLHF. In DNA, the CDR3 is TGTGCCAGCAGTTTTGTGCAGGGATCGTCACCCCTCCACTTT.

The V gene is TRBV12-5, the J gene TRBJ1-2, with a tentative D call TRBD1 (5 bases). The CDR3 loop spans 13 amino acids. V shed 4 bases and J shed 5 bases, with 11 bases lying between them. The germline CDR1 and CDR2 sequences are LGHNT and FRNRAP. CDR3 sequence: CASGSSGPYGYTF. For the CDR3, the DNA is TGTGCTAGTGGTTCGTCAGGGCCGTATGGCTACACCTTC.

The CDR3 loop is CASSESGGTSGIQRYTDTQYF. The CDR3 DNA follows: TGCGCCAGCAGTGAGTCAGGGGGGACTAGCGGGATCCAAAGATACACAGATACGCAGTATTTT. The rearrangement joins TRBV10-1 to TRBJ2-3; 13 bases map to TRBD2. J was trimmed by 2 bases and V by 0 bases; bases with no gene match: 14. The germline V gene has CDR1 WNHNN and CDR2 SYGVQD (reference sequence). This CDR3 is built from 21 residues.

Only a few counts were recorded for this clone. J is TRBJ1-6 and V is TRBV5-7, with D unresolved. TRBV5-7 is placed among ORFs of uncertain function. V was pared by 1 base and J by 10 bases, with 9 bases between. The CDR3 covers 13 residues. CDR3: CASSLFGLSPLHF. The CDR3 DNA is TGTGCCAGCAGCTTGTTTGGGCTATCACCCCTCCACTTT.

This chain links TRBV19 with TRBJ1-2; tentatively, D is TRBD1 (5 bases). This CDR3 region has 14 residues. Germline lookup yields CDR1 LNHDA and CDR2 SQIVND (reference sequence). V lost 5 bases and J 2 bases, leaving 12 bases between the germline ends. The DNA of the CDR3 is TGTGCCAGTAGTCTTCAGACAGCAAACTATGGCTACACCTTC. Its protein product is CASSLQTANYGYTF.

V usage is TRBV6-4 and J usage is TRBJ1-1; the D gene is possibly TRBD1 (5 bases). The V and J ends lost 6 bases and 4 bases respectively, with 12 bases between them. Per germline, CDR1 MRHNA and CDR2 SNTAGT. The CDR3 is 13 residues long. CDR3 sequence: CASRGRGTTEAFF. CDR3 nucleotide sequence: TGTGCCAGCAGAGGACGGGGGACCACTGAAGCTTTCTTT.

This clone was observed a single time. This sequence joins TRBV2 and TRBJ2-3; D perhaps matches TRBD1 (6 bases). V lost 4 bases, J lost 3 bases, and 11 bases lay in between. The CDR3 loop spans 14 amino acids. The germline gives CDR1 SNHLY, CDR2 FYNNEI. CDR3 bases: TGTGCCAGCAGTGCTTCACAGGGAACAGATACGCAGTATTTT. Amino acids: CASSASQGTDTQYF.

As concerns this clone: The same CDR3 can be traced to other DNA sequences in this sample. The rearrangement uses TRBV5-1 and TRBJ1-5, with D possibly matching TRBD1 (5 bases). With 0 bases removed from V and 4 bases from J, the gap between germline ends came to 8 bases. Germline CDR1 reads SGHRS; CDR2 reads YFSETQ. CDR3 size: 14 residues. The CDR3 is CASSLAGGNQPQHF. The CDR3 nucleotides read TGCGCCAGCAGCTTGGCCGGGGGAAATCAGCCCCAGCATTTT.

This chain joins TRBV19 and TRBJ1-5, with 7 bases lining up with TRBD1. Trimming at V came to 4 bases and at J to 4 bases, leaving 10 bases not matched to a gene. CDR1 and CDR2 (germline): LNHDA, SQIVND (reference sequence). The CDR3 is 16 residues long. CDR3 sequence: CASSRPEGTANQPQHF. CDR3 coding DNA: TGTGCCAGTAGTAGGCCCGAAGGGACAGCTAATCAGCCCCAGCATTTT.

V and J are TRBV19 and TRBJ1-5; weak D call: TRBD1 (5 bases). The CDR3 loop spans 14 amino acids. V was pared by 7 bases and J by 5 bases, with 15 bases between. Germline lookup yields CDR1 LNHDA and CDR2 SQIVND (reference sequence). CDR3 sequence reads: CASKAGGFYQPQHF. The CDR3 nucleotides read TGTGCCAGTAAGGCGGGGGGGTTTTATCAGCCCCAGCATTTT. Drawing the rest from reference TRBV19 and TRBJ1-5, the complete variable domain is DGGITQSPKYLFRKEGQNVTLSCEQNLNHDAMYWYRQDPGQGLRLIYYSQIVNDFQKGDIAEGYSVSREKKESFPLTVTSAQKNPTAFYLCASKAGGFYQPQHFGDGTRLSIL.

This chain links TRBV20-1 with TRBJ2-3; a possible D gene is TRBD1 (6 bases). Germline V gene sequence: CDR1 DFQATT, CDR2 SNEGSKA (reference sequence). V lost 6 bases to trimming and J lost 10 bases, with 14 bases between them. The CDR3 is 11 amino acids. CDR3 protein: CSAPRGGPQYF. Written as DNA, the CDR3 is TGCAGTGCCCCAAGAGGGGGTCCGCAGTATTTT.

The genes are TRBV6-4 and TRBJ1-5; perhaps TRBD1 as D (5 bases). The CDR3 loop spans 16 amino acids. The germline CDR1 and CDR2 sequences are MRHNA and SNTAGT. Trimming removed 8 bases from V and 4 bases from J, with 21 bases in between. CDR3 amino acids: CASRGPGVFINQPQHF. The CDR3, as DNA: TGTGCCAGCCGAGGACCGGGGGTATTCATTAATCAGCCCCAGCATTTT.

This clone was observed a handful of times. This chain joins TRBV11-2 and TRBJ1-1; the D is unclear. Germline CDR1 is SGHAT and CDR2 is FQNNGV. The V end was cut by 0 bases, the J end by 7 bases, with 6 bases between. The CDR3 has 12 residues. In DNA, the CDR3 is TGTGCCAGCAGCTTAGATCTCAGTGAAGCTTTCTTT. Translating gives CASSLDLSEAFF.

The rearrangement links TRBV20-1 to TRBJ1-4, with 12 nucleotides matching TRBD1. The CDR3 has 17 residues. In germline, CDR1 is DFQATT, CDR2 SNEGSKA (reference sequence). With 5 bases clipped from V and 7 bases from J, the junction kept 14 bases outside the gene matches. In DNA, the CDR3 is TGCAGTGCTGGTGAAAGTACCGGGACAGGGGGCAGTGAAAAACTGTTTTTT. Its protein is CSAGESTGTGGSEKLFF.

This clone was seen a few times. This chain connects TRBV12-3 or TRBV12-4 to TRBJ1-2, with D possibly matching TRBD1 (6 bases). V gave up 3 bases and J gave up 4 bases, with 9 bases separating them. The length of the CDR3 is 13 residues. The CDR3 DNA sequence: TGTGCCAGCAGTTTGGGACAAATCTATGGCTACACCTTC. Its protein product is CASSLGQIYGYTF.